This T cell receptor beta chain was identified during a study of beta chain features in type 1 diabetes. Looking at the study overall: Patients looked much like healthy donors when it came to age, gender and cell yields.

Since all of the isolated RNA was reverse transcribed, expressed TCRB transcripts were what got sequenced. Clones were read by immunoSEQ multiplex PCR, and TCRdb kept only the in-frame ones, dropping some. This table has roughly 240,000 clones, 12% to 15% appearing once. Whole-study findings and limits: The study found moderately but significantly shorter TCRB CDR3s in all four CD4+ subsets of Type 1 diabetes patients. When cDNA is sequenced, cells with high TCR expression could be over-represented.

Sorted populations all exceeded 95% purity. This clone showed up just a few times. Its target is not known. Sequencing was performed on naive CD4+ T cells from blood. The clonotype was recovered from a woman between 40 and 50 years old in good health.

The CDR3 is CASSGPPGQSNEKLFF. The DNA for the CDR3 is TGTGCCAGTAGTGGTCCGCCGGGACAGAGTAATGAAAAACTGTTTTTT. V gene TRBV19 combines with J gene TRBJ1-4, with 7 positions matching TRBD1. The length of the CDR3 is 16 residues. CDR1 is LNHDA and CDR2 is SQIVND in the germline V gene (reference sequence). V was pared by 5 bases and J by 4 bases, with 10 bases of the junction left unmatched.